Each of the 15 T cell receptor beta chains below was sequenced from the same sample in a study of vaccination effects on CD4 cells after COVID-19. Antigen-specific CD4+ T cells were expanded with viral peptide pools in the ViraFEST assay before sequencing. It was after 10 days of culture that CD4+ T cells were isolated. Nobody among the vaccine recipients had prior SARS-CoV-2 infection (nucleocapsid antibodies were negative). Produced via immunoSEQ multiplex PCR; TCRdb's table is partial and in-frame only. The data hold tens of thousands of clones, with more than 70% observed a single time. These TCRs are of unknown antigen specificity. Here the sequenced sample was CD4+ T cells from PBMCs cultured with HCoV-OC43 spike peptides, taken before COVID-19 vaccination. Subset denoted: HCoV-OC43 spike overlapping peptide pool stimulation. Receptors originate from a human donor who received a COVID-19 vaccine.

The chain uses TRBV7-9 and TRBJ2-1; D might be TRBD2 (5 bases). The CDR3 consists of 13 residues. Trimming took off 6 bases at V and 10 bases at J, with 16 bases between the two ends. CDR1 is SEHNR and CDR2 is FQNEAQ in the germline V gene (reference sequence). CDR3 sequence reads: CASSPTSSGEQFF. As DNA, the CDR3 is TGTGCCAGCAGTCCAACGAGCTCGGGGGAGCAGTTCTTC.

The gene calls are TRBV5-4 and TRBJ1-2; D is undetermined. The CDR3 is made up of 14 amino acids. CDR1 and CDR2 from the germline V gene are SGHNT and YYREEE (reference sequence). V was cut by 4 bases and J by 5 bases, with 15 bases left in between. CDR3 sequence: CASSAREGRYGYTF. CDR3 DNA: TGTGCCAGCAGCGCTAGGGAAGGGAGGTATGGCTACACCTTC.

The genes are TRBV5-6 and TRBJ1-2; D is unclear. The CDR3 covers 12 residues. CDR1 is SGHDT and CDR2 is YYEEEE in the germline V gene. V was cut by 1 base and J by 8 bases, with 9 bases left in between. CDR3 protein: CASSLSAWGYTF. As DNA, the CDR3 is TGTGCCAGCAGCTTGTCTGCCTGGGGCTACACCTTC.

The chain recombines TRBV9 with TRBJ1-4, with D hard to call. Germline CDR1 is SGDLS and CDR2 is YYNGEE. The CDR3 loop spans 13 amino acids. Trimming pared 4 bases from V and 7 bases from J, leaving 11 bases between. The DNA of the CDR3 is TGTGCCAGCAGCCTCCGACCGGGTGAAAAACTGTTTTTT. Its translation is CASSLRPGEKLFF.

The chain has TRBV29-1 and TRBJ2-5; TRBD1 is a possible D gene (7 bases). From germline, CDR1 is SQVTM and CDR2 ANQGSEA. Deletions cut 8 bases from V and 5 bases from J, with 18 bases between. This CDR3 contains 13 residues. This CDR3 is CSSWTGGIETQYF. The CDR3 DNA sequence: TGCAGCTCTTGGACAGGAGGGATCGAGACCCAGTACTTC.

The chain is built from TRBV25-1 and TRBJ2-3; TRBD2 matches 11 bases. Germline V gene data show CDR1 as MGHDK and CDR2 as SYGVNS. The ends lost 7 bases at V and 5 bases at J; junction bases unmatched: 11. This CDR3 comprises 16 residues. The CDR3: CASTPASGGRRDTQYF. The CDR3 nucleotides are TGTGCCAGCACCCCCGCTAGCGGGGGGCGGAGAGATACGCAGTATTTT.

V usage is TRBV30 and J usage is TRBJ1-2, with D unclear. The V and J ends lost 3 bases and 8 bases respectively, with 4 bases between them. The CDR3 consists of 9 residues. CDR1 is GTSNPN and CDR2 is SVGIG in the germline V gene (reference sequence). The DNA of the CDR3 is TGTGCCTGGAGATCCGGCTACACCTTC. As protein: CAWRSGYTF.

The gene calls are TRBV28 and TRBJ1-5; the match to TRBD1 covers 8 bases. The CDR3 totals 15 residues. Per germline, CDR1 MDHEN and CDR2 SYDVKM. The V gene end was trimmed by 3 bases and the J gene end by 3 bases; junction bases not matched to a gene: 4. The CDR3 region is CASSFSDRDNQPQHF. Written as DNA, the CDR3 is TGTGCCAGCAGTTTTTCGGACAGGGACAATCAGCCCCAGCATTTT.

The V gene is TRBV5-1, the J gene TRBJ2-3; 16 positions agree with TRBD2. Germline CDR1 reads SGHRS; CDR2 reads YFSETQ. V gave up 4 bases and J gave up 4 bases; unmatched junction bases: 27. The CDR3 length is 24 residues. CDR3 sequence (DNA): TGCGCCAGCAGCCCACATAACCATGACGGGTTAGGGACTAGCGGGGGGGTTTTTGCAGATACGCAGTATTTT. As protein: CASSPHNHDGLGTSGGVFADTQYF.

This clone was counted between two and nine times. CDR3 residues: CASGGLGRNNSPLHF. The CDR3 DNA follows: TGTGCCAGCGGGGGGTTGGGACGAAATAATTCACCCCTCCACTTT. This chain joins TRBV6-5 and TRBJ1-6; the D gene is possibly TRBD1 (5 bases). V dropped 8 bases and J dropped 5 bases, with 16 bases sitting between them. This CDR3 has 15 amino acids. Germline V gene sequence: CDR1 MNHEY, CDR2 SVGAGI.

The V and J genes are TRBV5-5 and TRBJ1-5, with D hard to call. The CDR3 has 14 amino acids. Per germline, CDR1 SGHKS and CDR2 YYEKEE (reference sequence). V lost 3 bases, J lost 5 bases, and 12 bases lay in between. This CDR3 is CASSSYSRDQPQHF. The CDR3 DNA is TGTGCCAGCAGCTCTTATTCTAGGGATCAGCCCCAGCATTTT.

The gene calls are TRBV27 and TRBJ2-7, with D possibly TRBD1 on 6 matching bases. V lost 4 bases and J 5 bases, leaving 24 bases between the germline ends. Germline V gene data show CDR1 as MNHEY and CDR2 as SMNVEV (reference sequence). This CDR3 has 17 residues. This CDR3 is CASSSIDRAGAVNEQYV. CDR3 coding DNA: TGTGCCAGCAGTTCAATAGACCGAGCAGGGGCGGTCAACGAGCAGTACGTC.

The chain combines TRBV7-2 with TRBJ1-2; TRBD1 is a possible D gene (6 bases). The length of the CDR3 is 16 residues. Looked up from germline, CDR1 is SGHTA and CDR2 is FQGNSA. V was cut by 1 base and J by 0 bases, with 12 bases left in between. Here the CDR3 reads CASSLGDRIANYGYTF. CDR3 in DNA: TGTGCCAGCAGCTTAGGCGACAGGATAGCTAACTATGGCTACACCTTC.

This clone was detected only a few times. The chain links TRBV5-1 to TRBJ2-7, with 7 nucleotides matching TRBD1. V was clipped by 2 bases and J by 4 bases; unmatched bases: 9. Germline CDR1 is SGHRS and CDR2 is YFSETQ. This CDR3 is 15 amino acids long. The CDR3 coding sequence is TGCGCCAGCAGCTTAGGACAGGCGTCCCCGTACGAGCAGTACGTC. Its translation: CASSLGQASPYEQYV.

This sequence joins TRBV30 and TRBJ1-1; D is possibly TRBD1 (5 bases). CDR1 is GTSNPN, CDR2 SVGIG, per germline (reference sequence). V shed 2 bases and J shed 0 bases, with 13 bases lying between them. CDR3 length equals 15 residues. The CDR3 loop is CAWSLGGALNTEAFF. The CDR3 DNA reads TGTGCCTGGAGTTTGGGAGGGGCCCTGAACACTGAAGCTTTCTTT.